A single sample is the source of the 21 T cell receptor beta chains below, sequenced in a study of blood T cell repertoires in COVID-19. Profiled with immunoSEQ multiplex PCR; TCRdb holds only in-frame clones, not every one. The sample comprises 250,000 to 350,000 clones, more than 70% of which are singletons, and roughly 12% rests with the top ten. The sample taken for sequencing was peripheral blood. These receptors were taken from a woman aged 25 to 39 with COVID-19, enrolled during active disease.

This clone was picked up one time. The chain links TRBV5-1 to TRBJ2-7; TRBD1 matches 7 bases. CDR1 SGHRS and CDR2 YFSETQ come from the germline V gene. This CDR3 is built from 14 residues. V trimming: 0 bases; J trimming: 5 bases; junction bases outside the gene matches: 5. The CDR3 DNA follows: TGCGCCAGCAGCTTGGCAGGGGGAGCAGACGAGCAGTACTTC. Protein: CASSLAGGADEQYF.

This sequence joins TRBV2 and TRBJ2-7; 11 positions agree with TRBD1. This CDR3 comprises 14 residues. V shed 6 bases, J shed 2 bases, and the junction held 3 bases outside the gene matches. Per the germline V gene, CDR1 is SNHLY and CDR2 is FYNNEI. The CDR3 loop reads CASRPGQGAYEQYF. Here the CDR3 DNA reads TGTGCCAGCAGACCGGGACAGGGGGCCTACGAGCAGTACTTC.

The DNA of the CDR3 is TGTGCCAGCGGCGCGGGCCCTTACAATGAGCAGTTCTTC. This translates into CASGAGPYNEQFF. This chain uses TRBV6-5 with TRBJ2-1; D perhaps matches TRBD2 (5 bases). The V gene lost 8 bases and the J gene lost 4 bases, with 12 bases spanning the gap. CDR1 is MNHEY, CDR2 SVGAGI, per germline. This CDR3 is built from 13 residues.

This clone was observed a single time. This rearrangement joins TRBV5-1 to TRBJ1-1, with a possible D match to TRBD1 (6 bases). Germline CDR1 and CDR2: SGHRS and YFSETQ. V lost 0 bases and J 8 bases, leaving 8 bases between the germline ends. The CDR3 sequence is 12 residues long. The CDR3 loop reads CASSLVTGEAFF. The CDR3 DNA reads TGCGCCAGCAGCTTGGTTACAGGGGAAGCTTTCTTT.

The chain uses TRBV6-1 and TRBJ2-7, with D possibly being TRBD1 (5 bases). V lost 3 bases and J 4 bases, leaving 10 bases between the germline ends. Germline V CDR1 and CDR2: MNHNS, SASEGT. The CDR3 sequence is 13 residues long. The CDR3 DNA follows: TGTGCCAGCAGTGACAGGACAAGATACGAGCAGTACTTC. It yields the protein CASSDRTRYEQYF.

J is TRBJ2-7 and V is TRBV6-2 or TRBV6-3; D remains unclear. Per the germline V gene, CDR1 is MNHEY and CDR2 is SVGEGT. The CDR3 contains 15 residues. V was cut by 4 bases and J by 0 bases, with 13 bases left in between. The CDR3 nucleotides are TGTGCCAGCAGTTGGTCGCGGAGCAGCTCCTACGAGCAGTACTTC. Translation gives CASSWSRSSSYEQYF.

V is TRBV7-2 and J is TRBJ1-2; perhaps TRBD1 as D (5 bases). The CDR3 covers 15 residues. The V end lost 1 base, the J end lost 5 bases, and 14 bases lay between the germline ends. Germline V lookup: CDR1 SGHTA, CDR2 FQGNSA. CDR3 in DNA: TGTGCCAGCAGCTTAGATCCACAGGCGCCTTATGGCTACACCTTC. It yields the protein CASSLDPQAPYGYTF.

This chain joins TRBV5-1 and TRBJ2-7, with 14 nucleotides matching TRBD2. This CDR3 is 16 amino acids long. V dropped 2 bases and J dropped 4; count of bases not matched to a gene: 5. The V gene's germline CDR1 is SGHRS and CDR2 YFSETQ. The CDR3 is CASSFGTSGRAYEQYF. DNA for the CDR3: TGCGCCAGCAGCTTTGGGACTAGCGGGAGAGCATACGAGCAGTACTTC.

CDR3 in amino acids: CASSFSRARGNQPQHF. The CDR3 region has the DNA TGTGCCAGCAGTTTTAGCAGGGCAAGGGGCAATCAGCCCCAGCATTTT. The chain has TRBV27 and TRBJ1-5; TRBD1 might be the D (5 bases). The germline V gene encodes CDR1 MNHEY and CDR2 SMNVEV (reference sequence). V was clipped by 3 bases and J by 2 bases, with 14 bases between them. The CDR3 is made up of 16 amino acids.

The rearrangement joins TRBV12-3 or TRBV12-4 to TRBJ2-2; D gene uncertain. V was shortened by 5 bases and J by 5 bases, with 6 bases between the two germline ends. This CDR3 has 12 residues. As DNA, the CDR3 is TGTGCCAGCAGTAGACTTACCGGGGAGCTGTTTTTT. The encoded protein is CASSRLTGELFF.

Turning to this clone: This specimen includes other DNA sequences encoding the same CDR3. V usage is TRBV2 and J usage is TRBJ2-5, with TRBD2 matching over 12 bases. The CDR3 contains 14 residues. Germline-derived CDR1 and CDR2 are SNHLY and FYNNEI. The trim removed 4 bases at V and 3 bases at J, leaving 0 bases unmatched. The CDR3 nucleotides are TGTGCCAGCAGTGGGACTAGCGGGGAAGAGACCCAGTACTTC. Encoded protein: CASSGTSGEETQYF.

The rearrangement uses TRBV14 and TRBJ1-6; D not certain. Germline loops: CDR1 SGHDN, CDR2 FVKESK. CDR3 length: 14 residues. Between the trimmed V and J ends, which lost 5 bases and 4 bases, there was a span of 9 bases. This CDR3 reads CASSTAWYNSPLHF. DNA for the CDR3: TGTGCCAGCAGCACAGCCTGGTATAATTCACCCCTCCACTTT.

The chain has TRBV5-1 and TRBJ2-7; perhaps TRBD2 as D (6 bases). The V gene's germline CDR1 is SGHRS and CDR2 YFSETQ. With 7 bases removed from V and 4 bases from J, the gap between germline ends came to 9 bases. The CDR3 totals 11 residues. Here the CDR3 reads CASGSGYEQYF. For the CDR3, the DNA is TGCGCCAGCGGTAGCGGATACGAGCAGTACTTC.

This chain uses TRBV5-1 with TRBJ2-5; D is perhaps TRBD1 (6 bases). The CDR3 has 15 amino acids. The germline V and J ends were trimmed by 5 bases and 4 bases, with 18 bases remaining between them. Per germline, CDR1 SGHRS and CDR2 YFSETQ. The CDR3 loop is CASSSGTTQGETQYF. The CDR3 DNA reads as TGCGCCAGCAGTTCCGGGACAACCCAGGGAGAGACCCAGTACTTC.

V usage is TRBV4-1 and J usage is TRBJ2-3, with TRBD2 matching 7 bases. Germline V CDR1 and CDR2: MGHRA, YSYEKL. Trimming cost V 4 bases and J 3 bases; bases outside gene matches: 7. The CDR3 length is 15 residues. The CDR3 spells CASSPPAGVTDTQYF. CDR3 coding DNA: TGCGCCAGCAGCCCCCCGGCGGGAGTAACAGATACGCAGTATTTT.

V and J are TRBV12-3 or TRBV12-4 and TRBJ2-7; TRBD1 might be the D (5 bases). Trimming took off 6 bases at V and 7 bases at J, with 13 bases between the two ends. The CDR3 runs to 12 residues. Here the CDR3 reads CASSWGLGEQYF. The CDR3 nucleotides are TGTGCCAGCAGCTGGGGCTTAGGGGAGCAGTACTTC.

V usage is TRBV6-5 and J usage is TRBJ1-5; D might be TRBD1 (6 bases). The CDR3 loop spans 15 amino acids. Germline CDR1 reads MNHEY; CDR2 reads SVGAGI. Trimming cost V 10 bases and J 0 bases, with 16 bases left between them. CDR3 sequence reads: CATRGRGGSNQPQHF. DNA for the CDR3: TGTGCCACCCGGGGCAGGGGTGGTAGCAATCAGCCCCAGCATTTT.

The CDR3 protein is CASSFTGEGYTF. As DNA, the CDR3 is TGTGCCAGCAGTTTTACGGGTGAGGGCTACACCTTC. This chain connects TRBV12-3 or TRBV12-4 to TRBJ1-2; D not certain. V was clipped by 3 bases and J by 8 bases, with 10 bases between them. This CDR3 spans 12 amino acids.

The CDR3 loop reads CASSLSGQGGNEQFF. CDR3 nucleotides: TGTGCCAGCAGTTTAAGCGGACAGGGAGGCAATGAGCAGTTCTTC. The V call is TRBV28, the J call TRBJ2-1; TRBD1 matches 8 bases. CDR3 length equals 15 residues. CDR1 and CDR2 (germline): MDHEN, SYDVKM. V trimming: 2 bases; J trimming: 6 bases; junction bases outside the gene matches: 6.

This clone is a singleton in its sample. This chain uses TRBV5-6 with TRBJ2-2; weak D call: TRBD2 (6 bases). The CDR3 is made up of 18 amino acids. Germline CDR1 is SGHDT and CDR2 is YYEEEE. The germline V and J ends were trimmed by 1 base and 0 bases, with 16 bases remaining between them. CDR3 region: CASSLNSRLDTNTGELFF. The CDR3 region has the DNA TGTGCCAGCAGCTTGAACTCACGACTAGATACGAACACCGGGGAGCTGTTTTTT.

The V gene is TRBV18, the J gene TRBJ2-7; possible D gene TRBD1, 6 bases. CDR3 length: 14 residues. Germline loops: CDR1 KGHSH, CDR2 LQKENI. The V and J ends lost 5 bases and 1 base respectively, with 12 bases between them. CDR3 amino acids: CASSTATGSYEQYF. In DNA form, the CDR3 reads TGTGCCAGCTCAACCGCAACAGGGTCCTACGAGCAGTACTTC. The full variable domain, in which reference TRBV18 and TRBJ2-7 provide the parts outside the CDR3, is NAGVMQNPRHLVRRRGQEARLRCSPMKGHSHVYWYRQLPEEGLKFMVYLQKENIIDESGMPKERFSAEFPKEGPSILRIQQVVRGDSAAYFCASSTATGSYEQYFGPGTRLTVT.